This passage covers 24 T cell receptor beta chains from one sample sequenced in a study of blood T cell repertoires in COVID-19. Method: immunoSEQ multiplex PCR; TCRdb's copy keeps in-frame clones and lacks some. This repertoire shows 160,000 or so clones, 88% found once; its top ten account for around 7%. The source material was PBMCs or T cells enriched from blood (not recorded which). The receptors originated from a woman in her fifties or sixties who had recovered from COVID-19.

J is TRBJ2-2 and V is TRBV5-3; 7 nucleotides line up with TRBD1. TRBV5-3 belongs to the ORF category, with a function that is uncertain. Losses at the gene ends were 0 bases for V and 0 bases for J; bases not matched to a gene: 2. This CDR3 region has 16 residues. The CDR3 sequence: CARSLEGTANTGELFF. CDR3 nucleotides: TGTGCCAGAAGCTTGGAAGGGACAGCGAACACCGGGGAGCTGTTTTTT.

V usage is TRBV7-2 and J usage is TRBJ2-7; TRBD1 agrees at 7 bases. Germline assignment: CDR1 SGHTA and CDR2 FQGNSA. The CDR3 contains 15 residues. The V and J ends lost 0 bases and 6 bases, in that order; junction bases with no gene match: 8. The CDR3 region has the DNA TGTGCCAGCAGCTTAGCTTTGGGACAGACCAGCGAGCAGTACTTC. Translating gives CASSLALGQTSEQYF.

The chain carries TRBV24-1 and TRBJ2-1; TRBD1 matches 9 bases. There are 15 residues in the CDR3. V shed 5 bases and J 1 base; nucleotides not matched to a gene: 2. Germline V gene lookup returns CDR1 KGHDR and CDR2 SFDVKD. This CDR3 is CATSGDRGSYNEQFF. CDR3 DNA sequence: TGTGCCACCAGTGGTGACAGGGGGTCCTACAATGAGCAGTTCTTC.

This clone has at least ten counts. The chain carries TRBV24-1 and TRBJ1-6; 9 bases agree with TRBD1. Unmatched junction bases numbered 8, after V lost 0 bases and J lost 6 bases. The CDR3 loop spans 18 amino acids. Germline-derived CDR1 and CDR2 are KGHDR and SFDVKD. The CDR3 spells CATSDLTGGTGSNSPLHF. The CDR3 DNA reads TGTGCCACCAGTGATTTGACCGGAGGGACAGGGAGTAATTCACCCCTCCACTTT.

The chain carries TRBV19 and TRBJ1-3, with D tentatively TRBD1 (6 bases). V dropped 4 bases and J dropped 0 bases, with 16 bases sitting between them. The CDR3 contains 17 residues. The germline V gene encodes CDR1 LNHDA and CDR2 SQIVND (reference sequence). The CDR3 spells CASSTWTVPTSGNTIYF. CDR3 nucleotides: TGTGCCAGTAGTACCTGGACAGTCCCCACCTCTGGAAACACCATATATTTT.

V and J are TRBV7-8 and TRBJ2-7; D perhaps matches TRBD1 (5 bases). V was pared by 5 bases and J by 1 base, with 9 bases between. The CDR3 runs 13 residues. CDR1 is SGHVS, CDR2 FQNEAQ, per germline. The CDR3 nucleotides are TGTGCCAGCAGCCCTGGACATTCCTACGAGCAGTACTTC. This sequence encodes CASSPGHSYEQYF.

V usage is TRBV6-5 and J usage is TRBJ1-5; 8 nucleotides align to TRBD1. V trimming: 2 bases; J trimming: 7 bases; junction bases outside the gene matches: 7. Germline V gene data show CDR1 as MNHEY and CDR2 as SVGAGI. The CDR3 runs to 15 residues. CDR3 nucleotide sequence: TGTGCCAGCAGTTACGCACAGGGGGGTGGGCAGCCCCAGCATTTT. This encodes CASSYAQGGGQPQHF.

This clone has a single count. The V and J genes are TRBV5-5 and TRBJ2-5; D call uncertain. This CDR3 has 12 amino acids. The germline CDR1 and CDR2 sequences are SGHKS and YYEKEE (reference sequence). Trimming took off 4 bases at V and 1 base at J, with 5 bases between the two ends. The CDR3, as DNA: TGTGCCAGCAGCCACGGCCAAGAGACCCAGTACTTC. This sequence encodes CASSHGQETQYF.

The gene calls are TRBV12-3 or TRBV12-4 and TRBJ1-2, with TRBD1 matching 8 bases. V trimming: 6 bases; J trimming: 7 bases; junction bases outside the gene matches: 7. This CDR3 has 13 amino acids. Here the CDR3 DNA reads TGTGCCAGCAGCCTCGGACAGGGCGTTGGCTACACCTTC. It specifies CASSLGQGVGYTF.

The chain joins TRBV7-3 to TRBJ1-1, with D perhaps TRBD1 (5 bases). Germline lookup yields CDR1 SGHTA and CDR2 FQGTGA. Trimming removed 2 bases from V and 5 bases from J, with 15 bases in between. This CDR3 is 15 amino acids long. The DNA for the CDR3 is TGTGCCAGCAGCTTAGATGGGGGGAGAGAAACTGAAGCTTTCTTT. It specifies CASSLDGGRETEAFF.

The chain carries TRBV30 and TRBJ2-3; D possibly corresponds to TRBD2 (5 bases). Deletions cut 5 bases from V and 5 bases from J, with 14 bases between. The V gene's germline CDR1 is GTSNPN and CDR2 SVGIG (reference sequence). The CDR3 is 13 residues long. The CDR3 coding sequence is TGTGCCTGGCATGGCGGAGGATTAGATACGCAGTATTTT. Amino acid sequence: CAWHGGGLDTQYF.

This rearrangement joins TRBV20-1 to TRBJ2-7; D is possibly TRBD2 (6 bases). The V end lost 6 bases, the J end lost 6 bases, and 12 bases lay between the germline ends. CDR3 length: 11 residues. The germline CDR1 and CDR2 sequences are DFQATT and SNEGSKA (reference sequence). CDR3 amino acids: CSAPAGGEQYF. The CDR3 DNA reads TGCAGTGCCCCGGCCGGGGGCGAGCAGTACTTC.

The DNA of the CDR3 is TGTGCCAGCAGTCCCTGGACAGGGGTGGGCTATGGCTACACCTTC. Residues: CASSPWTGVGYGYTF. V gene TRBV27 combines with J gene TRBJ1-2; 9 bases line up with TRBD1. Germline V gene sequence: CDR1 MNHEY, CDR2 SMNVEV (reference sequence). The CDR3 is made up of 15 amino acids. With V trimmed by 5 bases and J by 4 bases, 8 bases remained unmatched.

The CDR3 region is CASSLFRTSGGQNEQFF. The CDR3 DNA follows: TGCGCCAGCAGCTTGTTCCGGACTAGCGGGGGGCAAAATGAGCAGTTCTTC. The chain joins TRBV5-1 to TRBJ2-1; 14 bases line up with TRBD2. Losses at the gene ends were 1 base for V and 7 bases for J; bases not matched to a gene: 7. The CDR3 extends over 17 amino acids. Germline V gene lookup returns CDR1 SGHRS and CDR2 YFSETQ.

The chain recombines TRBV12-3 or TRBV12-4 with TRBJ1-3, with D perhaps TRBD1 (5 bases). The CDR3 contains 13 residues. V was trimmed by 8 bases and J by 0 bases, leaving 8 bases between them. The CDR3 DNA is TGTGCCAGCGGACAAACCTCTGGAAACACCATATATTTT. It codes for CASGQTSGNTIYF.

The chain's CDR3 is CASSAGNTAFF. The CDR3 nucleotides are TGTGCCAGCAGTGCGGGGAATACAGCTTTCTTT. This chain uses TRBV6-4 with TRBJ1-1; D not resolved. Germline lookup yields CDR1 MRHNA and CDR2 SNTAGT. The CDR3 loop spans 11 amino acids. Deletions cut 4 bases from V and 10 bases from J, with 10 bases between.

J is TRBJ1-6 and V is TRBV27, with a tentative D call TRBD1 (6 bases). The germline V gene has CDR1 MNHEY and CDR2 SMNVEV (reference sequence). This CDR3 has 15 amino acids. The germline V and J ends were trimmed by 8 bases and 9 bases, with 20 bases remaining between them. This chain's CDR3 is CASGRQGSFGSPLHF. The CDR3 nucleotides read TGTGCCAGCGGTCGGCAGGGGAGTTTTGGTTCACCCCTCCACTTT.

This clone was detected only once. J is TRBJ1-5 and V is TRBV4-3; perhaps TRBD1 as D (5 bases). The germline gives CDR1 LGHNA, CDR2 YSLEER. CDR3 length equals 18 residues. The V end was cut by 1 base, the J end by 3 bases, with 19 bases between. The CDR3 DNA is TGCGCCAGCAGCCAAGTCGCTTCCGGGACTGGTGACAATCAGCCCCAGCATTTT. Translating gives CASSQVASGTGDNQPQHF.

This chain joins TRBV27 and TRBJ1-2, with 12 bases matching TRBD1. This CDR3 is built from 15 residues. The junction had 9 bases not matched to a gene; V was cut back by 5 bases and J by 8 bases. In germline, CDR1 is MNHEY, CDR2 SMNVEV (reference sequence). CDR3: CASSPTGQGASGYTF. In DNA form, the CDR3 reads TGTGCCAGCAGTCCCACGGGACAGGGGGCGAGCGGCTACACCTTC.

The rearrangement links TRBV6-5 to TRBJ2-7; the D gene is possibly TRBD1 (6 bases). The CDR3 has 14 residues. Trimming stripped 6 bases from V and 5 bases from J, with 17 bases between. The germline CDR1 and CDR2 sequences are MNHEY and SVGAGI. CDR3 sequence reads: CASSGHRVIDEQYF. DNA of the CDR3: TGTGCCAGCAGCGGGCACAGGGTAATCGACGAGCAGTACTTC.

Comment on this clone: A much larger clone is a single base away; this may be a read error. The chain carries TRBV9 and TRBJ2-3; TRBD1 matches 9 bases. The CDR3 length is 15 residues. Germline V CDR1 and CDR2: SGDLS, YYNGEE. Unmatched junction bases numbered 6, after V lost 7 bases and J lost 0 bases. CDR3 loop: CASGPGQGSTDTQYF. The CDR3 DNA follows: TGTGCCAGCGGCCCCGGACAGGGGAGCACAGATACGCAGTATTTT.

The CDR3 DNA reads as TGTGCCATCAGTGGTGGGACAGGTGGTGTCTCGAGGGACACTGAAGCTTTCTTT. It codes for CAISGGTGGVSRDTEAFF. This chain links TRBV10-3 with TRBJ1-1, with 8 bases aligning to TRBD1. Germline V lookup: CDR1 ENHRY, CDR2 SYGVKD. The CDR3 extends over 18 amino acids. Trimming removed 4 bases from V and 3 bases from J; junction bases left unmatched: 16.

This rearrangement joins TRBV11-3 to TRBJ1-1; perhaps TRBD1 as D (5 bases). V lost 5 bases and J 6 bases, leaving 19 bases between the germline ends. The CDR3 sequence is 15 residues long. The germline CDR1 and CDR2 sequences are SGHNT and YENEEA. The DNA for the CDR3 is TGTGCCAGCAGCGTATCACCGGGGCCGGGGGCTGAAGCTTTCTTT. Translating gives CASSVSPGPGAEAFF.

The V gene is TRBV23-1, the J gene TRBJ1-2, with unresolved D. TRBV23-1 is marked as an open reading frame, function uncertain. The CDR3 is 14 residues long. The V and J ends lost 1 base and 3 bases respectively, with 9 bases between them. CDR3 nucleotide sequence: TGCGCCAGCAGTCAATGCGAACTTGACTATGGCTACACCTTC. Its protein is CASSQCELDYGYTF.